The T cell receptor beta chain described here comes from a study of neoadjuvant anti-PD-1 for oral cavity cancer. Study information: Around day 43, patients without progression received a fourth nivolumab dose before surgery.

Stage II-IVA oral cavity squamous cell carcinoma was new and untreated by systemic or radiation therapy. Trimming at V came to 6 bases and at J to 3 bases, leaving 4 bases not matched to a gene. The CDR3 consists of 14 residues. Germline V gives CDR1 MDHEN, CDR2 SYDVKM. PBMC libraries mostly used around 460 ng of input genomic DNA, with six replicates per sample. Clones were sequenced by immunoSEQ multiplex PCR, and TCRdb holds only the in-frame ones, with some missing. The repertoire holds 70,000 to 95,000 clones, with under 90% as singletons. The sequence was obtained from a person aged 40-85 years with oral cavity squamous cell carcinoma. Sequencing was performed on PBMCs, taken before nivolumab (anti-PD-1) treatment. The gene calls are TRBV28 and TRBJ1-2, with 10 bases fitting TRBD1. This CDR3 reads CASRRQGADYGYTF. The CDR3 region has the DNA TGTGCCAGCAGACGACAGGGGGCGGACTATGGCTACACCTTC.